One and the same sample provided the 10 T cell receptor beta chains below, sequenced in a study of CD8+CD57+ T cells in acquired aplastic anemia listed by TCRdb under 2018. Instrument on record: Illumina HiSeq 2000. TCR beta VDJ combination and CDR3 sequence profiling used genomic DNA as the template. The raw public reads went through TCRdb reprocessing: fastp at Q25, MiXCR clone calling, in-frame beta chains kept. Rows with a matching CDR3 protein are joined into one entry that keeps the most common DNA and genes. The sample has about 220,000 distinct CDR3 sequences on record, 30% to 35% of them singletons. The top ten hold 1% to 1.3% of the sample. The sequenced sample was sorted CD4+, CD8+, or CD8+CD57+ T cells (not recorded which) from PBMCs. The origin of the receptors is a human donor in good health, serving as a control.

The sample holds many counts of this clonotype. The chain uses TRBV7-8 and TRBJ2-7; D gene ambiguous. Looked up from germline, CDR1 is SGHVS and CDR2 is FQNEAQ. This CDR3 has 13 amino acids. Trimming removed 5 bases from V and 2 bases from J, with 10 bases in between. The CDR3 spells CASSIRIAYEQYF. The CDR3 region has the DNA TGTGCCAGCAGCATTCGGATAGCCTACGAGCAGTACTTC.

The table lists this clonotype with many counts. The V and J genes are TRBV3-1 and TRBJ2-7, with TRBD2 matching over 7 bases. The V segment lost 4 bases and the J segment 2 bases; nucleotides outside the gene matches: 8. CDR1 LGHDT and CDR2 YNNKEL come from the germline V gene (reference sequence). CDR3 length: 15 amino acids. CDR3 in DNA: TGTGCCAGCAGCCGATCCCCTAGCGGAACCTACGAGCAGTACTTC. Protein sequence: CASSRSPSGTYEQYF.

Here the CDR3 DNA reads TGTGCCATCAGTGACAGGACAGCTGGCATGAACACTGAAGCTTTCTTT. Protein sequence: CAISDRTAGMNTEAFF. The chain couples TRBV10-3 to TRBJ1-1; weak D call: TRBD1 (6 bases). V was shortened by 3 bases and J by 0 bases, with 14 bases between the two germline ends. CDR1 ENHRY and CDR2 SYGVKD come from the germline V gene. This CDR3 has 16 residues.

This clonotype has a count of ten or more. The rearrangement uses TRBV20-1 and TRBJ1-5; D unresolved. CDR3 size: 14 residues. The germline V and J ends were trimmed by 3 bases and 7 bases, with 16 bases remaining between them. Germline lookup yields CDR1 DFQATT and CDR2 SNEGSKA (reference sequence). The CDR3 DNA reads TGCAGTGCTAGTAACCCTGGATTGGGCCAGCCCCAGCATTTT. It encodes CSASNPGLGQPQHF.

This clonotype was seen many times. The V call is TRBV4-1, the J call TRBJ1-5, with no clear D. The CDR3 has 14 residues. Germline V gene data show CDR1 as MGHRA and CDR2 as YSYEKL. V was pared by 1 base and J by 0 bases, with 4 bases between. The CDR3 here is CASSQVGSNQPQHF. The CDR3 DNA reads as TGCGCCAGCAGCCAAGTGGGTAGCAATCAGCCCCAGCATTTT.

The V and J genes are TRBV11-3 and TRBJ2-7, with D perhaps matching TRBD1 (5 bases). The V gene lost 3 bases and the J gene lost 7 bases, with 16 bases spanning the gap. The length of the CDR3 is 14 residues. Germline V gene lookup returns CDR1 SGHNT and CDR2 YENEEA. The CDR3 DNA reads as TGTGCCAGCAGCTTGCGTTGGGCAGGGCGGGAGCAGTACTTC. This codes for CASSLRWAGREQYF.

This sequence joins TRBV11-2 and TRBJ2-7; TRBD2 aligns across 9 bases. There are 17 residues in the CDR3. V was pared by 5 bases and J by 2 bases, with 13 bases of the junction left unmatched. Looked up from germline, CDR1 is SGHAT and CDR2 is FQNNGV. The CDR3 region has the DNA TGTGCCAGCAGCCCCCTGAGGACTGGCGGGAGGGCCTACGAGCAGTACTTC. It specifies CASSPLRTGGRAYEQYF. The whole variable domain, remainder taken from reference TRBV11-2 and TRBJ2-7, is EAGVAQSPRYKIIEKRQSVAFWCNPISGHATLYWYQQILGQGPKLLIQFQNNGVVDDSQLPKDRFSAERLKGVDSTLKIQPAKLEDSAVYLCASSPLRTGGRAYEQYFGPGTRLTVT.

This clonotype was counted ten times or more. The chain is built from TRBV11-2 and TRBJ1-1; the D gene is possibly TRBD1 (5 bases). This CDR3 spans 15 amino acids. The germline V gene encodes CDR1 SGHAT and CDR2 FQNNGV. The germline V and J ends were trimmed by 5 bases and 4 bases, with 17 bases remaining between them. CDR3 in amino acids: CASSPRGEGGTEAFF. Written as DNA, the CDR3 is TGTGCCAGCAGCCCCCGAGGGGAGGGAGGCACTGAAGCTTTCTTT.

Ten or more counts support this clonotype. The J gene is TRBJ2-1, the V gene TRBV20-1; D is uncertain. CDR3 length equals 13 residues. The V end was cut by 4 bases, the J end by 5 bases, with 12 bases between. CDR1 and CDR2 (germline): DFQATT, SNEGSKA (reference sequence). CDR3 in DNA: TGCAGTGCTATCCAGCCGCCCCACAATGAGCAGTTCTTC. Protein sequence: CSAIQPPHNEQFF.

V and J are TRBV6-5 and TRBJ1-3, with 9 bases that match TRBD1. Germline CDR1 and CDR2: MNHEY and SVGAGI. V was clipped by 4 bases and J by 4 bases; unmatched bases: 8. This CDR3 contains 16 residues. CDR3 residues: CASSSQQGAGGNTIYF. Written as DNA, the CDR3 is TGTGCCAGCAGTTCCCAACAGGGGGCTGGCGGAAACACCATATATTTT.